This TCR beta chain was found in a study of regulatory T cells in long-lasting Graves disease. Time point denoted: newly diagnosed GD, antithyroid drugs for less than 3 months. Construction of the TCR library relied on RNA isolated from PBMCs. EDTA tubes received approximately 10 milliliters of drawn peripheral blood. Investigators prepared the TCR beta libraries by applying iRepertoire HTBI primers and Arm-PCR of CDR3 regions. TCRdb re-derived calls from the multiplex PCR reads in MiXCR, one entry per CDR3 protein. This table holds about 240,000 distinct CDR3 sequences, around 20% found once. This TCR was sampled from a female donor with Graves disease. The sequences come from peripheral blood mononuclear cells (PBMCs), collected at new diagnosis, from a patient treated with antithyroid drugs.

CDR3 coding DNA: TGTGCCAGCAGCTTGGTTGGCGAGACAATACAAGAGACCCAGTACTTC. This translates into CASSLVGETIQETQYF. The chain carries TRBV5-6 and TRBJ2-5; D unresolved. Germline V gene data show CDR1 as SGHDT and CDR2 as YYEEEE. The CDR3 has 16 amino acids. Trimming removed 0 bases at V and 2 bases at J, with 14 bases between.